This T cell receptor (beta chain) was documented in a study of T cell responses to AZD1222 COVID-19 vaccine. Study-wide results and caveats: Donors, mostly white British, included more females; clonal diversity was possibly underestimated. Targets within unmutated variant regions were reportedly found for nearly half of spike-specific TCRs. Vaccination with two AZD1222 doses was followed by a rise in Spike-specific TCR breadth and depth. Across spike, vaccine-associated CD4 TCRs were found, dominant at 160-218 and 743-854.

The repertoire was sequenced with immunoSEQ multiplex PCR; TCRdb's copy has only in-frame clones and lacks some. This table holds 150,000 to 200,000 clones, approximately 94% found once. Concerning this clone: The target antigen is unknown.

This CDR3 is 12 amino acids long. J was trimmed by 3 bases and V by 6 bases; bases with no gene match: 2. Germline V gene lookup returns CDR1 MNHEY and CDR2 SMNVEV (reference sequence). The specimen was peripheral blood, collected on day 0 of AZD1222 vaccination. The chain links TRBV27 to TRBJ2-7; 7 nucleotides line up with TRBD2. The TCR originated in an adult in good health. CDR3 amino acids: CASSGGSYEQYF. As DNA, the CDR3 is TGTGCCAGCAGCGGCGGGAGCTACGAGCAGTACTTC.